This is a list of T cell receptor beta chains from one sample in a study of T cells in Graves' hyperthyroidism and ophthalmopathy. Each CDR3 protein is one row after TCRdb ran MiXCR on the multiplex PCR reads. The sample holds around 610,000 distinct CDR3 sequences, approximately 14% seen once. The sequencing sample was made of blood. The origin of the receptors is a woman between 40 and 55 years old with Graves' ophthalmopathy. CDR3s include the opening cysteine and the closing phenylalanine or tryptophan. The order of the fields is D gene, J gene, V gene, clone size, CDR3 protein, CDR3 DNA. A D gene is named only where the DNA matches it firmly. Size is stated for part of the rows, as once, few or many counts, or as a class when the clone is expanded.

>TRBD1|TRBJ2-7|TRBV28|few
CASSSTPGQTQFEQYF
TGTGCCAGCAGTTCAACGCCGGGACAGACCCAGTTCGAGCAGTACTTC
>.|TRBJ2-1|TRBV24-1|many
CATSDLPSYNEQFF
TGTGCCACCAGTGATTTGCCCTCCTACAATGAGCAGTTCTTC
>.|TRBJ2-2|TRBV5-6|few
CASSLVPGSNTGELFF
TGTGCCAGCAGCTTGGTGCCGGGATCGAACACCGGGGAGCTGTTTTTT
>.|TRBJ1-1|TRBV2|many
CASSGRGKGTEAFF
TGTGCCAGCAGTGGGAGGGGTAAGGGGACTGAAGCTTTCTTT
>.|TRBJ1-5|TRBV6-2/TRBV6-3|many
CASSYDGPFSNQPQHF
TGTGCCAGCAGTTACGATGGGCCCTTTAGCAATCAGCCCCAGCATTTT
>TRBD2|TRBJ2-7|TRBV6-4|many
CASRTSGSGSYEQYF
TGTGCCAGCAGGACTAGCGGGAGCGGCTCCTACGAGCAGTACTTC
>TRBD2|TRBJ2-5|TRBV20-1|many
CIPGAGGLGETQYF
TGCATTCCTGGAGCGGGAGGCCTAGGGGAGACCCAGTACTTC
>TRBD2|TRBJ2-2|TRBV27|many
CASSLLAEGELFF
TGTGCCAGCAGTTTACTAGCGGAGGGGGAGCTGTTTTTT
>.|TRBJ2-5|TRBV3-1|few
CASSPEDGGTQYF
TGTGCCAGCAGCCCCGAAGACGGGGGAACCCAGTACTTC
>.|TRBJ1-5|TRBV19|many
CASSLRRGASNQPQHF
TGTGCCAGTAGTCTCCGTCGGGGGGCTAGCAATCAGCCCCAGCATTTT
>.|TRBJ2-7|TRBV11-2|few
CASSLVSGRSSYEQYF
TGTGCCAGCAGCTTAGTGTCCGGGCGGAGCTCCTACGAGCAGTACTTC
>TRBD1|TRBJ1-2|TRBV6-1|many
CAGGRVGYGYTF
TGTGCAGGGGGCAGGGTGGGCTATGGCTACACCTTC
>.|TRBJ1-5|TRBV20-1|many
CSARVGVQPQHF
TGCAGTGCTAGAGTGGGGGTTCAGCCCCAGCATTTT
>TRBD2|TRBJ2-2|TRBV4-3|many
CASGGESNTGELFF
TGCGCCAGCGGGGGGGAGTCGAACACCGGGGAGCTGTTTTTT
>.|TRBJ2-4|TRBV7-2|few
CASSPGAGRQAKNIQYF
TGTGCCAGCAGCCCCGGGGCGGGACGTCAAGCCAAAAACATTCAGTACTTC
>.|TRBJ1-2|TRBV12-3/TRBV12-4|many
CASSYSAYGYTF
TGTGCCAGCAGTTATTCGGCCTATGGCTACACCTTC
>.|TRBJ1-2|TRBV6-2/TRBV6-3|.
CASSYGTSGYTF
TGTGCCAGCAGTTACGGGACTAGCGGCTACACCTTC
>.|TRBJ1-2|TRBV6-5|many
CASSYTQFYGYTF
TGTGCCAGCAGTTATACACAGTTCTATGGCTACACCTTC
>.|TRBJ2-5|TRBV20-1|many
CSAEGPGWEETQYF
TGCAGTGCCGAGGGGCCAGGGTGGGAAGAGACCCAGTACTTC
>TRBD2|TRBJ2-2|TRBV7-3|.
CASSLKERERRTGELFF
TGTGCCAGCAGCTTAAAAGAGCGGGAGAGAAGAACCGGGGAGCTGTTTTTT
>TRBD2|TRBJ2-2|TRBV6-5|many
CASRPGLVAGELFF
TGTGCCAGCAGGCCAGGACTAGTCGCCGGGGAGCTGTTTTTT
>TRBD2|TRBJ2-3|TRBV6-1|few
CASSASPGGLADTQYF
TGTGCCAGCAGTGCTTCGCCGGGAGGGCTCGCAGATACGCAGTATTTT
>TRBD1|TRBJ1-1|TRBV3-1|many
CASSQDWWTGTTEAFF
TGTGCCAGCAGCCAAGATTGGTGGACAGGCACGACTGAAGCTTTCTTT
>.|TRBJ1-1|TRBV20-1|many
CSAPWGDMNTEAFF
TGCAGTGCCCCCTGGGGGGACATGAACACTGAAGCTTTCTTT
>.|TRBJ1-1|TRBV28|many
CASSLWAGATYGTEAFF
TGTGCCAGCAGTTTATGGGCAGGGGCAACCTACGGGACTGAAGCTTTCTTT
>.|TRBJ2-2|TRBV27|many
CASSLKDWTGELFF
TGTGCCAGCAGTTTAAAGGACTGGACCGGGGAGCTGTTTTTT
>TRBD1|TRBJ1-2|TRBV19|many
CASSPGQENGYTF
TGTGCCAGTAGCCCAGGACAGGAAAATGGCTACACCTTC
>TRBD1|TRBJ2-7|TRBV14|many
CASRPGQGSPYEQYF
TGTGCCAGCAGACCCGGACAGGGGAGCCCCTACGAGCAGTACTTC
>TRBD2|TRBJ2-5|TRBV3-1|.
CASSQLAAFQETQYF
TGTGCCAGCAGCCAACTAGCGGCTTTCCAAGAGACCCAGTACTTC
>.|TRBJ2-3|TRBV19|.
CASTWDRITDTQYF
TGTGCCAGTACCTGGGACCGCATCACAGATACGCAGTATTTT
>TRBD1|TRBJ2-5|TRBV7-6|many
CASSKRQGMVLEETQYF
TGTGCCAGCAGCAAGAGACAGGGGATGGTTTTAGAAGAGACCCAGTACTTC
>.|TRBJ1-2|TRBV5-1|many
CASSLGGDGYTF
TGTGCCAGCAGCCTAGGAGGGGACGGCTACACCTTC
>.|TRBJ1-5|TRBV2|many
CASNQDQVRSQPQHF
TGTGCCAGCAACCAGGATCAGGTGAGGTCTCAGCCCCAGCATTTT
>.|TRBJ2-7|TRBV30|few
CAWSTTIQGHEQYF
TGTGCCTGGAGTACTACGATACAGGGCCACGAGCAGTACTTC
>TRBD2|TRBJ2-7|TRBV30|many
CAWTVSGRVYEQYF
TGTGCCTGGACAGTCAGCGGGAGGGTCTACGAGCAGTACTTC
>TRBD2|TRBJ2-5|TRBV6-5|many
CASSYSVAGVPETQYF
TGTGCCAGCAGTTACTCGGTAGCGGGAGTGCCAGAGACCCAGTACTTC
>.|TRBJ2-7|TRBV7-2|many
CASSLSSDTTYEQYF
TGTGCCAGCAGCCTCTCTAGCGACACAACCTACGAGCAGTACTTC
>.|TRBJ1-1|TRBV29-1|many
CSGTANTEAFF
TGCAGCGGGACGGCTAACACTGAAGCTTTCTTT